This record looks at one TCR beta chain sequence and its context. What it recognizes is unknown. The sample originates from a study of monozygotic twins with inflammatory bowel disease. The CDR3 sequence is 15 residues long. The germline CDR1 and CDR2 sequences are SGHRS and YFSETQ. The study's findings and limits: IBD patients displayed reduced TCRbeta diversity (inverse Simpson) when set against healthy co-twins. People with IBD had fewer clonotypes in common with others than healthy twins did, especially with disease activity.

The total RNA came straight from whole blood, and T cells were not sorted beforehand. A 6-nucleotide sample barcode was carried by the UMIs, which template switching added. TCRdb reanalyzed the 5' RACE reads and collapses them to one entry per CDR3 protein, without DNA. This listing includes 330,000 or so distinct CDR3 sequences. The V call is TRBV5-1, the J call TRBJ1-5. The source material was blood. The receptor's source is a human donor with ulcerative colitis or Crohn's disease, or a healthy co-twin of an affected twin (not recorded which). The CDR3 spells CASSLGEGFSQPQHF.